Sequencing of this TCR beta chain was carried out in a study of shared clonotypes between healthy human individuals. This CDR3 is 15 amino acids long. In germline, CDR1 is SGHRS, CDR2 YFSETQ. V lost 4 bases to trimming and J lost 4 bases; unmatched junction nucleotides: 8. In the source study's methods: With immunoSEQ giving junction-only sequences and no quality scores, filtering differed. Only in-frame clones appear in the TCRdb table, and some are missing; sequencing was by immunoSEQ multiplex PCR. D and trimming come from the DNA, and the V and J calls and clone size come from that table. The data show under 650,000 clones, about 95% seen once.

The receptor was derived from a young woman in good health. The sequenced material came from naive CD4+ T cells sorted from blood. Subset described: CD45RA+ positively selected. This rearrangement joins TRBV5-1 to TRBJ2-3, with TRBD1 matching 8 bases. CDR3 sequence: CASSPGTGGSDTQYF. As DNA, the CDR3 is TGCGCCAGCAGCCCGGGGACAGGTGGGTCAGATACGCAGTATTTT.